This T cell receptor beta chain was sequenced during a study of blood T cell repertoires in COVID-19. Assay: immunoSEQ multiplex PCR; the TCRdb copy retains only in-frame clones and omits some. The sample carries around 100,000 clones, about 85% recorded once. Trimming removed 4 bases at V and 0 bases at J, with 11 bases between. The CDR3 consists of 15 residues. The germline gives CDR1 SGDLS, CDR2 YYNGEE. The clonotype comes from a middle-aged man with active or convalescent COVID-19. Sequencing input: peripheral blood. V and J are TRBV9 and TRBJ2-1, with D perhaps TRBD1 (6 bases). The CDR3 nucleotides read TGTGCCAGCAGCCCCTCAGGGGACTCCTACAATGAGCAGTTCTTC. Its protein is CASSPSGDSYNEQFF. The entire variable domain, with the rest obtained from reference TRBV9 and TRBJ2-1, is as follows: DSGVTQTPKHLITATGQRVTLRCSPRSGDLSVYWYQQSLDQGLQFLIQYYNGEERAKGNILERFSAQQFPDLHSELNLSSLELGDSALYFCASSPSGDSYNEQFFGPGTRLTVL.